The rows below give T cell receptor beta chains drawn from one sample of a study of post-analysis software for immune sequencing data. Each CDR3 protein is one row after TCRdb ran MiXCR on the PCR reads. Counted here are 350,000 to 450,000 distinct CDR3 sequences, approximately 38% occurring once; the ten biggest clones make up 10% to 15%. Sequenced material: blood. The receptors were gathered from a girl aged 10 to 17 with multiple sclerosis. CDR3s include the opening cysteine and the closing phenylalanine or tryptophan. D genes are given only for firm matches. Where a row states a size, it is once, few, many or the class of an expanded clone; other rows omit it.

clone size: few
D gene: TRBD1
V gene: TRBV20-1
J gene: TRBJ1-4
CDR3 protein: CSAARRGGQGPGKLFF
CDR3 DNA: TGCAGTGCTGCCCGTCGGGGTGGACAGGGGCCGGGAAAACTGTTTTTT

clone size: -
D gene: -
V gene: TRBV6-1
J gene: TRBJ1-4
CDR3 protein: CASSARRGVVGEKLFF
CDR3 DNA: TGTGCCAGCAGCGCAAGAAGGGGTGTCGTGGGGGAAAAACTGTTTTTT

clone size: -
D gene: -
V gene: TRBV27
J gene: TRBJ2-7
CDR3 protein: CASSLSIQGSSYEQYF
CDR3 DNA: TGTGCCAGCAGTTTATCGATCCAGGGAAGCTCCTACGAGCAGTACTTC

clone size: few
D gene: -
V gene: TRBV20-1
J gene: TRBJ1-1
CDR3 protein: CSASGLTLGEAFF
CDR3 DNA: TGCAGTGCTAGTGGTTTGACTTTGGGTGAAGCTTTCTTT

clone size: few
D gene: TRBD1
V gene: TRBV10-3
J gene: TRBJ1-2
CDR3 protein: CAISGGQGASGYTF
CDR3 DNA: TGTGCCATCAGTGGTGGACAGGGGGCGTCCGGCTACACCTTC

clone size: -
D gene: -
V gene: TRBV12-3/TRBV12-4
J gene: TRBJ2-3
CDR3 protein: CASSLPADTQYF
CDR3 DNA: TGTGCCAGCAGTTTACCCGCAGATACGCAGTATTTT

clone size: few
D gene: TRBD2
V gene: TRBV7-2
J gene: TRBJ2-2
CDR3 protein: CASSLAGIAGGTNTGELFF
CDR3 DNA: TGTGCCAGCAGCTTAGCCGGGATAGCGGGGGGTACGAACACCGGGGAGCTGTTTTTT

clone size: -
D gene: -
V gene: TRBV20-1
J gene: TRBJ1-1
CDR3 protein: CSARRRNTEAFF
CDR3 DNA: TGCAGTGCTAGACGCAGGAACACTGAAGCTTTCTTT

clone size: few
D gene: TRBD2
V gene: TRBV19
J gene: TRBJ2-7
CDR3 protein: CASSMRVAGGPYSYEQYF
CDR3 DNA: TGTGCCAGTAGTATGAGGGTAGCGGGGGGACCTTACTCCTACGAGCAGTACTTC

clone size: -
D gene: -
V gene: TRBV24-1
J gene: TRBJ2-3
CDR3 protein: CATSDYSAGRTDTQYF
CDR3 DNA: TGTGCCACCAGTGATTATTCCGCCGGGCGCACAGATACGCAGTATTTT

clone size: -
D gene: -
V gene: TRBV9
J gene: TRBJ1-6
CDR3 protein: CASSVATADNSLLHF
CDR3 DNA: TGTGCCAGCAGCGTAGCTACGGCCGATAATTCACTCCTCCACTTT

clone size: -
D gene: TRBD1
V gene: TRBV20-1
J gene: TRBJ2-6
CDR3 protein: CSASDRGINVLTF
CDR3 DNA: TGCAGTGCTTCGGACAGGGGAATCAACGTCCTGACTTTC

clone size: few
D gene: -
V gene: TRBV6-5
J gene: TRBJ2-5
CDR3 protein: CASRPHGQETQYF
CDR3 DNA: TGTGCCAGCAGACCCCATGGTCAAGAGACCCAGTACTTC

clone size: few
D gene: -
V gene: TRBV12-3/TRBV12-4
J gene: TRBJ2-7
CDR3 protein: CASSFSWSSYEQYF
CDR3 DNA: TGTGCCAGCAGTTTCTCCTGGAGCTCCTACGAGCAGTACTTC

clone size: -
D gene: -
V gene: TRBV4-3
J gene: TRBJ2-2
CDR3 protein: CASRIQGTGSLSGELFF
CDR3 DNA: TGCGCCAGCAGGATTCAGGGTACAGGGTCATTGTCCGGGGAGCTGTTTTTT

clone size: -
D gene: TRBD1
V gene: TRBV10-3
J gene: TRBJ2-1
CDR3 protein: CAISESGQANEQFF
CDR3 DNA: TGTGCCATCAGTGAGTCGGGACAGGCAAATGAGCAGTTCTTC

clone size: -
D gene: -
V gene: TRBV29-1
J gene: TRBJ2-1
CDR3 protein: CSVVGRVSDNERFF
CDR3 DNA: TGCAGCGTTGTGGGACGGGTATCAGACAATGAGCGGTTCTTC

clone size: -
D gene: -
V gene: TRBV19
J gene: TRBJ2-3
CDR3 protein: CASSLDWSLTKYF
CDR3 DNA: TGTGCCAGTAGTCTCGACTGGTCTTTGACCAAGTATTTT

clone size: -
D gene: -
V gene: TRBV5-6
J gene: TRBJ2-7
CDR3 protein: CASSGVGGTYEQYF
CDR3 DNA: TGTGCCAGCAGCGGAGTGGGGGGTACCTACGAGCAGTACTTC

clone size: few
D gene: -
V gene: TRBV28
J gene: TRBJ1-4
CDR3 protein: CASGGLGEKLFF
CDR3 DNA: TGTGCCAGCGGGGGCCTGGGGGAAAAACTGTTTTTT

clone size: -
D gene: -
V gene: TRBV5-1
J gene: TRBJ2-4
CDR3 protein: CASSLDRPDLDIQYF
CDR3 DNA: TGCGCCAGCAGTCTTGACAGGCCTGACCTGGACATTCAGTACTTC

clone size: -
D gene: -
V gene: TRBV7-2
J gene: TRBJ2-6
CDR3 protein: CASSLRGQFYSGANGLTF
CDR3 DNA: TGTGCCAGCAGCTTACGTGGACAGTTCTACTCTGGGGCCAACGGCCTGACTTTC

clone size: many
D gene: -
V gene: TRBV5-1
J gene: TRBJ1-1
CDR3 protein: CASSLVSGVTEAFF
CDR3 DNA: TGCGCCAGCAGCTTGGTGTCAGGGGTCACTGAAGCTTTCTTT

clone size: -
D gene: -
V gene: TRBV3-1
J gene: TRBJ2-3
CDR3 protein: CASGPTGTDTQYF
CDR3 DNA: TGTGCCAGCGGTCCCACCGGCACAGATACGCAGTATTTT

clone size: few
D gene: -
V gene: TRBV10-3
J gene: TRBJ1-5
CDR3 protein: CAISESTANQPQHF
CDR3 DNA: TGTGCCATCAGTGAGTCAACAGCCAATCAGCCCCAGCATTTT

clone size: few
D gene: -
V gene: TRBV3-1
J gene: TRBJ2-1
CDR3 protein: CASSQTETGEGEQFF
CDR3 DNA: TGTGCCAGCAGCCAAACCGAGACAGGGGAGGGTGAGCAGTTCTTC

clone size: -
D gene: -
V gene: TRBV12-3/TRBV12-4
J gene: TRBJ1-4
CDR3 protein: CASSHGTDNEKLFF
CDR3 DNA: TGTGCCAGCAGTCACGGGACCGATAACGAAAAACTGTTTTTT

clone size: -
D gene: -
V gene: TRBV5-1
J gene: TRBJ1-6
CDR3 protein: CASSLASGSYNSPLHF
CDR3 DNA: TGCGCCAGCAGCTTGGCGTCCGGCTCCTATAATTCACCCCTCCACTTT

clone size: few
D gene: TRBD2
V gene: TRBV20-1
J gene: TRBJ2-7
CDR3 protein: CSASQAGRYEQYF
CDR3 DNA: TGCAGTGCTAGTCAAGCGGGACGCTACGAGCAGTACTTC

clone size: -
D gene: -
V gene: TRBV29-1
J gene: TRBJ1-1
CDR3 protein: CSGGGRVEAFF
CDR3 DNA: TGCAGCGGTGGGGGGAGGGTAGAGGCTTTCTTT

clone size: many
D gene: -
V gene: TRBV12-3/TRBV12-4
J gene: TRBJ2-3
CDR3 protein: CASSPRDTQYF
CDR3 DNA: TGTGCCAGCAGTCCCAGAGATACGCAGTATTTT

clone size: -
D gene: -
V gene: TRBV11-2
J gene: TRBJ1-1
CDR3 protein: CASSSSKRGVNTEAFF
CDR3 DNA: TGTGCCAGCAGCTCTTCCAAACGGGGGGTGAACACTGAAGCTTTCTTT

clone size: -
D gene: -
V gene: TRBV3-1
J gene: TRBJ2-5
CDR3 protein: CASSQAGKTQYF
CDR3 DNA: TGTGCCAGCAGCCAAGCGGGGAAGACCCAGTACTTC

clone size: -
D gene: TRBD2
V gene: TRBV20-1
J gene: TRBJ2-1
CDR3 protein: CSARYSGGSYNEQFF
CDR3 DNA: TGCAGTGCTAGATATAGCGGGGGCAGTTACAATGAGCAGTTCTTC

clone size: few
D gene: -
V gene: TRBV10-3
J gene: TRBJ2-6
CDR3 protein: CAISPGSSGSGANVLTF
CDR3 DNA: TGTGCCATTTCACCAGGAAGTTCGGGGTCTGGGGCCAACGTCCTGACTTTC

clone size: -
D gene: -
V gene: TRBV29-1
J gene: TRBJ1-1
CDR3 protein: CSVGETEAFF
CDR3 DNA: TGCAGCGTTGGAGAGACTGAAGCTTTCTTT

clone size: -
D gene: -
V gene: TRBV4-1
J gene: TRBJ1-1
CDR3 protein: CASSQEAMGGTEAFF
CDR3 DNA: TGCGCCAGCAGCCAAGAGGCCATGGGGGGCACTGAAGCTTTCTTT

clone size: few
D gene: TRBD1
V gene: TRBV4-1
J gene: TRBJ2-3
CDR3 protein: CASSQETGFNPTQYF
CDR3 DNA: TGCGCCAGCAGCCAAGAGACAGGGTTTAACCCCACGCAGTATTTT

clone size: -
D gene: -
V gene: TRBV9
J gene: TRBJ2-1
CDR3 protein: CASSARNEQFF
CDR3 DNA: TGTGCCAGCAGCGCCCGCAATGAGCAGTTCTTC

clone size: few
D gene: -
V gene: TRBV5-1
J gene: TRBJ2-1
CDR3 protein: CASSSLGPGVSYNEQFF
CDR3 DNA: TGCGCCAGCAGCTCGTTGGGACCCGGAGTCTCCTACAATGAGCAGTTCTTC

clone size: -
D gene: -
V gene: TRBV5-1
J gene: TRBJ1-4
CDR3 protein: CASSFGEVETKLFF
CDR3 DNA: TGCGCCAGCAGCTTTGGCGAAGTTGAGACAAAACTGTTTTTT

clone size: few
D gene: -
V gene: TRBV18
J gene: TRBJ1-4
CDR3 protein: CASSPGEEEKLFF
CDR3 DNA: TGTGCCAGCTCACCGGGGGAGGAGGAAAAACTGTTTTTT

clone size: -
D gene: -
V gene: TRBV4-1
J gene: TRBJ1-1
CDR3 protein: CASSRIGQGRTFF
CDR3 DNA: TGCGCCAGCAGCCGCATTGGGCAGGGGAGAACTTTCTTT

clone size: few
D gene: -
V gene: TRBV4-3
J gene: TRBJ1-2
CDR3 protein: CASSLDRQENYGYTF
CDR3 DNA: TGCGCCAGCAGCCTAGACCGACAGGAAAACTATGGCTACACCTTC

clone size: -
D gene: -
V gene: TRBV28
J gene: TRBJ1-5
CDR3 protein: CASSHQPQHF
CDR3 DNA: TGTGCCAGCAGTCATCAGCCCCAGCATTTT

clone size: -
D gene: -
V gene: TRBV10-2
J gene: TRBJ2-7
CDR3 protein: CASSLGPGDRIYEQYF
CDR3 DNA: TGCGCCAGCAGTTTGGGCCCCGGGGACCGAATCTACGAGCAGTACTTC

clone size: -
D gene: TRBD2
V gene: TRBV12-3/TRBV12-4
J gene: TRBJ2-4
CDR3 protein: CASTMSGAGGRVQYF
CDR3 DNA: TGTGCCAGCACAATGTCAGGTGCGGGGGGGCGTGTGCAATACTTC

clone size: -
D gene: -
V gene: TRBV5-5
J gene: TRBJ1-5
CDR3 protein: CASSLRPSNQPQHF
CDR3 DNA: TGTGCCAGCAGCTTGCGACCCAGTAATCAGCCCCAGCATTTT

clone size: -
D gene: -
V gene: TRBV11-2
J gene: TRBJ2-5
CDR3 protein: CASSLGMGSQETQYF
CDR3 DNA: TGTGCCAGCAGCTTAGGCATGGGTAGTCAAGAGACCCAGTACTTC

clone size: few
D gene: -
V gene: TRBV3-1
J gene: TRBJ2-7
CDR3 protein: CASSQDSDSYEQYF
CDR3 DNA: TGTGCCAGCAGCCAAGATTCGGATTCCTACGAGCAGTACTTC